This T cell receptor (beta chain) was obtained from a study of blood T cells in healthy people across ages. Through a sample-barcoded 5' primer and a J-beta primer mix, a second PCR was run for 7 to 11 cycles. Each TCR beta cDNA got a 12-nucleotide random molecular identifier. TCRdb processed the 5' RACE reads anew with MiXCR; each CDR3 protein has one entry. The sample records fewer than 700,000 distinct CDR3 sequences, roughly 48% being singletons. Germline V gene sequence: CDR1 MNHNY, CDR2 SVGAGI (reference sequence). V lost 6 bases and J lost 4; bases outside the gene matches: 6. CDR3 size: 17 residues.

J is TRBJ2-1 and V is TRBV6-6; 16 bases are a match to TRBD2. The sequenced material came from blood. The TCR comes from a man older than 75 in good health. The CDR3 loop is CASRGTSGGAVYNEQFF. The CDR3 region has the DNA TGTGCCAGCAGAGGGACTAGCGGGGGGGCCGTTTACAATGAGCAGTTCTTC.